The clone carrying this T cell receptor (beta chain) was seen only a few times. Its specificity is not known. This sample was included in a study of cytomegalovirus exposure and HLA in healthy donors. J gave up 0 bases and V 3 bases, and 1 base lay outside the gene matches. Per germline, CDR1 KGHSH and CDR2 LQKENI. CDR3 size: 14 residues. The PCR contained 60 Vbeta and 13 Jbeta primers. The assay was immunoSEQ multiplex PCR, and TCRdb's table has in-frame clones only and misses some. Of a few hundred thousand clones in the sample, about four fifths are singletons; the top ten hold roughly 2%. General study points: The authors assumed roughly uniform sequencing depth across donors for presence/absence analyses. Reports indicate that TCR beta sequences accurately predicted the HLA-A and HLA-B alleles of most subjects. Later analysis showed most CMV-associated TCR beta chains appearing HLA-restricted. Association of a missense DCLRE1C variant with TCR beta V- and J-gene trimming was reported in a later analysis.

The sequenced sample consisted of PBMCs. The receptor was isolated from a woman aged 40 to 50 in good health and CMV-seropositive. V and J are TRBV18 and TRBJ2-7; the match to TRBD1 covers 8 bases. CDR3 nucleotides: TGTGCCAGCTCACCCGGGACAGGCTCCTACGAGCAGTACTTC. Its translation: CASSPGTGSYEQYF.